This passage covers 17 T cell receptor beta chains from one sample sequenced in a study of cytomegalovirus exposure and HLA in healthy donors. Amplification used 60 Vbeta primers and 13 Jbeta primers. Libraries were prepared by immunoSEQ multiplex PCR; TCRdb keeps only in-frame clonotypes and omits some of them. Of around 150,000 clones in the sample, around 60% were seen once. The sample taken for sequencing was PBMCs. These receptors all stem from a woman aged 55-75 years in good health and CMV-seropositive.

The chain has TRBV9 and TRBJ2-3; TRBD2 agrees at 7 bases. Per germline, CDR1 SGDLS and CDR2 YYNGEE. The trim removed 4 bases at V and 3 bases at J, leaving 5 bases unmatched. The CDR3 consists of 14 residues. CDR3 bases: TGTGCCAGCAGCCCTAGGACTAGTACAGATACGCAGTATTTT. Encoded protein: CASSPRTSTDTQYF.

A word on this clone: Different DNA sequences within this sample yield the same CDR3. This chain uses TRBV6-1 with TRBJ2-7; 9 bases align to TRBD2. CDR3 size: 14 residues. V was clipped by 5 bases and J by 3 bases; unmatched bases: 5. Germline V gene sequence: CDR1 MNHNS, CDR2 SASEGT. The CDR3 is CASSLLAGDYEQYF. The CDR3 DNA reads TGTGCCAGCAGTCTGTTAGCGGGAGACTACGAGCAGTACTTC.

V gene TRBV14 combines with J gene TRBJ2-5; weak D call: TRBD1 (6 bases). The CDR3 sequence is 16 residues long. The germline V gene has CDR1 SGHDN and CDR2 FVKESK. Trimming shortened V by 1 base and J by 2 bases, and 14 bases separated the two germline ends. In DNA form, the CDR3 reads TGTGCCAGCAGCCAAGTGAACAGGGCCGTTCAAGAGACCCAGTACTTC. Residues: CASSQVNRAVQETQYF.

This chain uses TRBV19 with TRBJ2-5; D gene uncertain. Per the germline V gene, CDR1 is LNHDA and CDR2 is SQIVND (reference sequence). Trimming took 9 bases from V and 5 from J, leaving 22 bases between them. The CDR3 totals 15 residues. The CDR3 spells CASQSAESEWETQYF. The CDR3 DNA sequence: TGTGCCAGCCAGAGTGCGGAGTCGGAATGGGAGACCCAGTACTTC.

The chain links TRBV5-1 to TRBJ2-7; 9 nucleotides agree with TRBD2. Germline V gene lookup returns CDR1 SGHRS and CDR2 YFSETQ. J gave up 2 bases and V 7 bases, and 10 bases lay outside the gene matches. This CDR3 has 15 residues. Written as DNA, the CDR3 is TGCGCCAGCGCCCCCTTAGCGGGAGCCCCCTACGAGCAGTACTTC. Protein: CASAPLAGAPYEQYF.

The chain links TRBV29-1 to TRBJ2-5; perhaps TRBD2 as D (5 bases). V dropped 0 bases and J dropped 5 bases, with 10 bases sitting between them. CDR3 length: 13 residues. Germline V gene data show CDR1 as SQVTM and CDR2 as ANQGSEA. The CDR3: CSVEERVWETQYF. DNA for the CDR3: TGCAGCGTTGAAGAGCGGGTTTGGGAGACCCAGTACTTC.

DNA for the CDR3: TGTGCCAGCAGCTGGGAGATACAAGAGACCCAGTACTTC. Translated, it gives CASSWEIQETQYF. The chain combines TRBV7-9 with TRBJ2-5; TRBD2 might be the D (5 bases). In germline, CDR1 is SEHNR, CDR2 FQNEAQ (reference sequence). The CDR3 totals 13 residues. The V end lost 4 bases, the J end lost 2 bases, and 8 bases lay between the germline ends. The complete variable domain, with remaining parts taken from reference TRBV7-9 and TRBJ2-5, reads DTGVSQNPRHKITKRGQNVTFRCDPISEHNRLYWYRQTLGQGPEFLTYFQNEAQLEKSRLLSDRFSAERPKGSFSTLEIQRTEQGDSAMYLCASSWEIQETQYFGPGTRLLVL.

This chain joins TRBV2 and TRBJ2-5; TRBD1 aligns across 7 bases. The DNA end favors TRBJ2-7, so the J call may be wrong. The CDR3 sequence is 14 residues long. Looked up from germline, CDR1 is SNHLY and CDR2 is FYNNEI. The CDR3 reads CASMQTGSSYEQYF. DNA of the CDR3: TGTGCCAGCATGCAGACAGGGAGCTCCTACGAGCAGTACTTC.

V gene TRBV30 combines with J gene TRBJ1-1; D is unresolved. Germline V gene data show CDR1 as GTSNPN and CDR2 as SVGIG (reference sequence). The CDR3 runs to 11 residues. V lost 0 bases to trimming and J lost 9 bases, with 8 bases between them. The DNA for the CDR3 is TGTGCCTGGAGTGTGGCAGGTAAAGCTTTCTTT. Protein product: CAWSVAGKAFF.

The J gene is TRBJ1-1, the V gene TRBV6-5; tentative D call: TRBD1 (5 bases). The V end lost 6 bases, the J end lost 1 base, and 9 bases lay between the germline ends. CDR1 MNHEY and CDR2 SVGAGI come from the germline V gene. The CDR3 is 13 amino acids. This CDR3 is CASRRQTNTEAFF. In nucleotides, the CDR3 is TGTGCCAGCAGGCGACAGACGAACACTGAAGCTTTCTTT.

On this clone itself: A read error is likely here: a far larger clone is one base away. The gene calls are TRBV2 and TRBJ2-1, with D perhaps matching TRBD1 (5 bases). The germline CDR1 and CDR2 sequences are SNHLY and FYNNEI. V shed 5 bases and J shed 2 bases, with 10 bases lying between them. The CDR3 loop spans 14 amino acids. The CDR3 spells CASSCTGTYNEQFF. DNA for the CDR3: TGTGCCAGCAGTTGTACAGGCACCTACAATGAGCAGTTCTTC.

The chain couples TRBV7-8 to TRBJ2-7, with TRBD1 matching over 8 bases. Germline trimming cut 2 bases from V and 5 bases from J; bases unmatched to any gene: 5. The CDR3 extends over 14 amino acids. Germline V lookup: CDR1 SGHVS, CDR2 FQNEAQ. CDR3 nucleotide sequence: TGTGCCAGCAGCTTAAGGGACAGGAGGGACGAGCAGTACTTC. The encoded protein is CASSLRDRRDEQYF.

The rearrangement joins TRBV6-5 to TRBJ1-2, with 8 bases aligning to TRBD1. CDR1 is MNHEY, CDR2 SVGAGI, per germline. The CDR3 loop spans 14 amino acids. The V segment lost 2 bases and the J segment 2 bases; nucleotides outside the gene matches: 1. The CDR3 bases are TGTGCCAGCAGTTACGGGGACAGGAACTATGGCTACACCTTC. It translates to CASSYGDRNYGYTF.

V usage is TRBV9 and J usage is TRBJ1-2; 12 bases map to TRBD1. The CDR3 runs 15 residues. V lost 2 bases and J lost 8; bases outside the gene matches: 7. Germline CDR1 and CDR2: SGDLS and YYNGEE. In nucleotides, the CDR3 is TGTGCCAGCAGCGTTTCGGGACAGGGGGCAGACGGCTACACCTTC. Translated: CASSVSGQGADGYTF.

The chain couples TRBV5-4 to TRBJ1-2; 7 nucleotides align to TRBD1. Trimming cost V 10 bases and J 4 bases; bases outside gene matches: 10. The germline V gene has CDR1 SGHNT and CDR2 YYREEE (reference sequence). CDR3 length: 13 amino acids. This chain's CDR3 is CAVLWDRSYGYTF. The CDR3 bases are TGTGCCGTTTTGTGGGACAGAAGCTATGGCTACACCTTC.

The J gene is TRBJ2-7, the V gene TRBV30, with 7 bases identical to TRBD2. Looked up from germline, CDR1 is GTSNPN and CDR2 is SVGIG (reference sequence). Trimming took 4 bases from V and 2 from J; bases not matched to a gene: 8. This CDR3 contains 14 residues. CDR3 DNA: TGTGCCTGGACCATGGGGGGGTCCCCCTACGAGCAGTACTTC. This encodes CAWTMGGSPYEQYF.

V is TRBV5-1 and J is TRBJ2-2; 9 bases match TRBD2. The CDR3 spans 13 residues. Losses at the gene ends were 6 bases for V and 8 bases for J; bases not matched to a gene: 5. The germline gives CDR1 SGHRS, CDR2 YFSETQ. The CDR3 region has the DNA TGCGCCAGCATTGGGACTAGCTATGGGGAGCTGTTTTTT. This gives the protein CASIGTSYGELFF.